A selection of T cell receptor beta chains follows, all from one sample in a study of cytomegalovirus exposure and HLA in healthy donors. Profiling relied on immunoSEQ multiplex PCR, and the TCRdb table lists in-frame clones only, not all of them. The repertoire consists of roughly 97,000 clones, with 81% occurring once and the leading ten covering about 4.9%. Sequencing was performed on PBMCs. The receptors shown here come from a man aged 35-49 years in good health and CMV-seropositive. Both conserved end residues are part of each CDR3. The order of the fields is D gene, V gene, clone size, J gene, CDR3 protein, CDR3 DNA. A D gene is named only where the DNA matches it firmly. Rows may omit the clone size; those that give it use once, few, many or a size class.

>TRBD1|TRBV28|NA|TRBJ2-1
CASRRGGGNEQFF
TGTGCCAGCAGAAGAGGGGGCGGGAATGAGCAGTTCTTC
>NA|TRBV27|NA|TRBJ2-1
CASSSLLPLGNEQFF
TGTGCCAGCAGTTCCCTCTTACCTCTCGGGAATGAGCAGTTCTTC
>NA|TRBV5-6|NA|TRBJ2-7
CASSRSFRGSPYEQYF
TGTGCCAGCAGCCGCTCTTTCAGGGGTTCCCCTTACGAGCAGTACTTC
>TRBD1|TRBV2|NA|TRBJ2-6
CASTLRRDRQTGANVLTF
TGTGCCAGTACACTTCGCCGGGACAGGCAAACTGGGGCCAACGTCCTGACTTTC
>NA|TRBV12-5|NA|TRBJ1-5
CASGGGLSNQPQHF
TGTGCTAGTGGGGGGGGGCTGAGCAATCAGCCCCAGCATTTT
>TRBD1|TRBV5-1|NA|TRBJ1-2
CASSRRGQEDGYTF
TGCGCCAGCAGCCGAAGGGGGCAGGAGGATGGCTACACCTTC
>TRBD2|TRBV4-2|NA|TRBJ2-7
CASSQGTSGRAGYEQYF
TGTGCCAGCAGCCAAGGGACTAGCGGGAGGGCCGGTTACGAGCAGTACTTC
>NA|TRBV5-8|NA|TRBJ1-6
CASSLNWNSPLHF
TGTGCCAGCAGCTTGAACTGGAATTCACCCCTCCACTTT
>NA|TRBV11-3|NA|TRBJ1-1
CASSDGGTEAFF
TGTGCCAGCAGCGACGGAGGCACTGAAGCTTTCTTT
>TRBD1|TRBV30|NA|TRBJ2-7
CAWSVGQVYEQYF
TGTGCCTGGAGTGTAGGACAGGTCTACGAGCAGTACTTC
>NA|TRBV29-1|few|TRBJ2-5
CSVGSTVETQYF
TGCAGCGTTGGCTCGACAGTAGAGACCCAGTACTTC
>NA|TRBV7-9|NA|TRBJ2-7
CASSTTPGTVPYEQYF
TGTGCCAGCAGCACAACCCCCGGGACTGTCCCCTACGAGCAGTACTTC
>NA|TRBV28|few|TRBJ2-5
CASTQNQETQYF
TGTGCCAGCACGCAGAACCAAGAGACCCAGTACTTC
>NA|TRBV9|NA|TRBJ2-7
CASSVDGLSYEQYF
TGTGCCAGCAGCGTAGACGGGTTATCCTACGAGCAGTACTTC
>TRBD2|TRBV10-3|NA|TRBJ2-1
CAISEIGEGYNEQFF
TGTGCCATCAGTGAGATTGGGGAGGGGTACAATGAGCAGTTCTTC
>NA|TRBV20-1|NA|TRBJ2-4
CSALTENSQYF
TGCAGTGCTCTTACAGAAAACAGTCAGTACTTC
>NA|TRBV10-3|NA|TRBJ2-1
CAISDSSYNEQFF
TGTGCCATCAGTGACTCTAGCTACAATGAGCAGTTCTTC
>NA|TRBV20-1|NA|TRBJ1-2
CSARDPANRIF
TGCAGTGCTAGAGATCCCGCCAACAGGATCTTC
>NA|TRBV19|NA|TRBJ1-4
CASSIGSVNEKLFF
TGTGCCAGTAGTATAGGCTCGGTTAATGAAAAACTGTTTTTT
>NA|TRBV2|few|TRBJ1-3
CANLYRDPGNTIYF
TGTGCCAACCTATACAGGGATCCCGGAAACACCATATATTTT
>NA|TRBV7-9|few|TRBJ1-2
CASSLAGANYGYTF
TGTGCCAGCAGCTTAGCGGGCGCCAACTATGGCTACACCTTC
>TRBD2|TRBV7-9|NA|TRBJ2-7
CSSSSISGTSYEQYF
TGTTCCAGCAGCTCTATTAGCGGGACCTCCTACGAGCAGTACTTC
>TRBD2|TRBV7-6|NA|TRBJ2-1
CASSLEAGVGYNEQFF
TGTGCCAGCAGCTTAGAGGCGGGAGTTGGCTACAATGAGCAGTTCTTC
>TRBD1|TRBV25-1|NA|TRBJ1-2
CASSAQGAHGYTF
TGTGCCAGCAGTGCCCAGGGGGCGCATGGCTACACCTTC
>TRBD1|TRBV23-1|NA|TRBJ1-5
CASSQSLSGQGNQPQHF
TGCGCCAGCAGTCAATCGCTAAGCGGACAGGGGAATCAGCCCCAGCATTTT
>NA|TRBV2|NA|TRBJ1-5
CASREDHSNQPQHF
TGTGCCAGCAGGGAGGACCATAGCAATCAGCCCCAGCATTTT
>TRBD1|TRBV27|NA|TRBJ1-1
CASNRQGPNTEAFF
TGTGCCAGCAACAGACAGGGCCCGAACACTGAAGCTTTCTTT
>TRBD1|TRBV4-2|NA|TRBJ2-5
CASSQDRGSTGLETQYF
TGTGCCAGCAGCCAAGATCGTGGGTCGACAGGGTTAGAGACCCAGTACTTC
>NA|TRBV5-1|NA|TRBJ2-2
CASSLLGDHGELFF
TGCGCCAGCAGCTTATTAGGGGATCACGGGGAGCTGTTTTTT
>NA|TRBV21-1|NA|TRBJ2-7
CASSKFGRKQGGTYEQYF
TGTGCCAGCAGCAAATTCGGTAGGAAGCAGGGCGGAACCTACGAGCAGTACTTC
>TRBD2|TRBV19|NA|TRBJ2-3
CASNRRLAGTTDTQYF
TGTGCCAGTAACCGGCGTCTAGCGGGGACCACAGATACGCAGTATTTT
>TRBD1|TRBV6-6|NA|TRBJ2-1
CASSYPGQGRNEQFF
TGTGCCAGCAGTTACCCAGGACAGGGACGCAATGAGCAGTTCTTC
>NA|TRBV7-9|NA|TRBJ1-3
CSSSSGQISGNTIYF
TGTTCCAGCAGCTCCGGACAGATCTCTGGAAACACCATATATTTT
>NA|TRBV6-5|NA|TRBJ1-1
CASTRSYRESAFF
TGTGCCAGCACCCGGTCTTACAGGGAGTCAGCTTTCTTT
>NA|TRBV21-1|NA|TRBJ1-2
CASSKAGSGYYGYTF
TGTGCCAGCAGCAAAGCGGGGAGCGGCTACTATGGCTACACCTTC
>TRBD2|TRBV2|NA|TRBJ2-5
CASIPWDSGETQYF
TGTGCCAGCATCCCCTGGGATAGCGGGGAGACCCAGTACTTC
>TRBD2|TRBV4-1|once|TRBJ2-5
CASSQGLAGQETQYF
TGCGCCAGCAGCCAAGGGCTAGCGGGACAAGAGACCCAGTACTTC
>TRBD1|TRBV5-4|NA|TRBJ2-1
CASSFQQGAVNEQFF
TGTGCCAGCAGCTTCCAACAGGGGGCGGTGAATGAGCAGTTCTTC
>NA|TRBV5-1|NA|TRBJ2-1
CASSLGTLNNEQFF
TGCGCCAGCAGCTTGGGGACTCTGAACAATGAGCAGTTCTTC
>NA|TRBV5-1|NA|TRBJ2-7
CASSLGAGVSYEQYF
TGCGCCAGCAGCTTGGGGGCAGGGGTCTCCTACGAGCAGTACTTC
>NA|TRBV29-1|few|TRBJ1-1
CSVVQTVEAFF
TGCAGCGTTGTCCAGACAGTTGAAGCTTTCTTT
>TRBD1|TRBV18|few|TRBJ1-2
CASSTDRVYTF
TGTGCCAGCTCAACGGACAGGGTCTACACCTTC
>TRBD1|TRBV6-1|NA|TRBJ2-5
CASSVGRGQGPYGTQYF
TGTGCCAGCAGTGTCGGTCGGGGACAGGGACCTTATGGAACCCAGTACTTC
>NA|TRBV28|NA|TRBJ2-7
CASSPGVIFLEQYF
TGTGCCAGCAGCCCCGGGGTGATTTTTTTGGAGCAGTACTTC
>NA|TRBV7-9|NA|TRBJ2-5
CASRWGQGETQYF
TGTGCCAGCAGGTGGGGACAAGGGGAGACCCAGTACTTC